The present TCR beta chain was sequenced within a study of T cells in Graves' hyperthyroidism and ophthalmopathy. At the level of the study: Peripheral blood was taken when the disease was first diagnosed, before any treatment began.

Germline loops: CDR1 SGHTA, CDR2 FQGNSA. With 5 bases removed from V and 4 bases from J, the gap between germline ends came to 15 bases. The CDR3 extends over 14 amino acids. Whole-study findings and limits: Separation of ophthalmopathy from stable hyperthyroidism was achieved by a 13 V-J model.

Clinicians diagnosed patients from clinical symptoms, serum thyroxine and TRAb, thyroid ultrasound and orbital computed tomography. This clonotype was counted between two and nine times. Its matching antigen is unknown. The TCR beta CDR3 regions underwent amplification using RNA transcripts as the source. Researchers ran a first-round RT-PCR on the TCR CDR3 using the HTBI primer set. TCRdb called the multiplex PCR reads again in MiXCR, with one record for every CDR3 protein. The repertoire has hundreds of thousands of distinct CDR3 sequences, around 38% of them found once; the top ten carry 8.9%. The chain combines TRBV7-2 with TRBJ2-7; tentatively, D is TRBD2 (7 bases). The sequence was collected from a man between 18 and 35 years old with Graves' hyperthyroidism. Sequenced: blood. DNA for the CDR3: TGTGCCAGCAGCCCTGGTCGGGGGGCGTACGAGCAGTACTTC. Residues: CASSPGRGAYEQYF.